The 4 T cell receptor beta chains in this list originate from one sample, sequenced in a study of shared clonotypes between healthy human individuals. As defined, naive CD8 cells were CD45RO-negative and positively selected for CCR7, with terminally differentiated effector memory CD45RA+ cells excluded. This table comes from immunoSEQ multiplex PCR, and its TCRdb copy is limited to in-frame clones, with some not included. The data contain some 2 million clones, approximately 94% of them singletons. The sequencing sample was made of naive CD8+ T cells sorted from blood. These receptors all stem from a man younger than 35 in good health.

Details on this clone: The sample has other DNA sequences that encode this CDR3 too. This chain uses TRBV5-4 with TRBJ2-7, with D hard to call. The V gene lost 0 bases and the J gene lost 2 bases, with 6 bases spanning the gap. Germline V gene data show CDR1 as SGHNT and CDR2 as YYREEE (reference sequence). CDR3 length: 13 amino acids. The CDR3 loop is CASSLGPAYEQYF. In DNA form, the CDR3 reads TGTGCCAGCAGCTTGGGACCCGCCTACGAGCAGTACTTC. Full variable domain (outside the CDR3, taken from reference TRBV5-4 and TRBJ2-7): ETGVTQSPTHLIKTRGQQVTLRCSSQSGHNTVSWYQQALGQGPQFIFQYYREEENGRGNFPPRFSGLQFPNYSSELNVNALELDDSALYLCASSLGPAYEQYFGPGTRLTVT.

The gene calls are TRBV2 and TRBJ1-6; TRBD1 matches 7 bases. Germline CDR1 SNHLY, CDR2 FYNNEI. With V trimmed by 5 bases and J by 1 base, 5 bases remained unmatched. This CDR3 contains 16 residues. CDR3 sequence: CASSFDRESYNSPLHF. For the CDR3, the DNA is TGTGCCAGCAGTTTTGACAGGGAGTCCTATAATTCACCCCTCCACTTT.

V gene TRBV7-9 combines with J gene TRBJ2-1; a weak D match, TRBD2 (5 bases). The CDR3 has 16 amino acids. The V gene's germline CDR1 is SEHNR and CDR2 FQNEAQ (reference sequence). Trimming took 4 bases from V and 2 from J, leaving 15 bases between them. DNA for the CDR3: TGTGCCAGCAGCTCAGTGAGGGTAGCGACCTACAATGAGCAGTTCTTC. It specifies CASSSVRVATYNEQFF.

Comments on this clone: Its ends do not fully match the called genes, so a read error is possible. CDR3 sequence (DNA): TGTGCTAGCAGTCCAGGGTACGACCAAGAGACCCAGTACTTC. Its translation is CASSPGYDQETQYF. V usage is TRBV7-7 and J usage is TRBJ2-5, with D tentatively TRBD1 (5 bases). There are 14 residues in the CDR3. Germline lookup yields CDR1 SSHAT and CDR2 FNYEAQ (reference sequence).